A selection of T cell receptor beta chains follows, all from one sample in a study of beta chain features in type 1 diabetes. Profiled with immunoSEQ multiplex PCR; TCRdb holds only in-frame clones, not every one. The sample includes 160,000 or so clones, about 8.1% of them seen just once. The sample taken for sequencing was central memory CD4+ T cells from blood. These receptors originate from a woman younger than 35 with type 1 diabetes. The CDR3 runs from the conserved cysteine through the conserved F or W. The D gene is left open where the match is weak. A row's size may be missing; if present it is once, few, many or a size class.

CASSRAGASYEQYF	TGTGCCAGCAGCAGGGCGGGGGCCTCCTACGAGCAGTACTTC	TRBV9	TRBJ2-7	many	NA
CASSPRDSNNEQFF	TGTGCCAGCAGCCCTCGGGACTCTAACAATGAGCAGTTCTTC	TRBV9	TRBJ2-1	NA	NA
CASSLDGGYEQYF	TGTGCCAGCAGCTTAGACGGGGGCTACGAGCAGTACTTC	TRBV11-3	TRBJ2-7	NA	NA
CASSLGWGGKGDTQYF	TGTGCCAGCAGCTTAGGCTGGGGCGGGAAGGGAGATACGCAGTATTTT	TRBV7-2	TRBJ2-3	NA	NA
CASSRGDRAYEQYF	TGTGCCAGCAGCCGAGGGGACAGAGCCTACGAGCAGTACTTC	TRBV7-6	TRBJ2-7	few	TRBD1
CASSTDQAQYF	TGTGCCAGCAGCACCGACCAGGCCCAGTACTTC	TRBV2	TRBJ2-5	few	NA
CASSLSTGELFF	TGTGCCAGCAGCCTTAGTACCGGGGAGCTGTTTTTT	TRBV14	TRBJ2-2	few	NA
CASSLGNRERGGEQFF	TGTGCTAGCAGCTTAGGGAACCGGGAGCGAGGAGGAGAGCAGTTCTTC	TRBV7-7	TRBJ2-1	NA	NA
CATSRQGTGELFF	TGTGCCACCAGCAGACAGGGGACCGGGGAGCTGTTTTTT	TRBV15	TRBJ2-2	few	NA
CASSSASGGTSYNEQFF	TGTGCCAGTTCGTCCGCTAGCGGGGGGACTTCCTACAATGAGCAGTTCTTC	TRBV19	TRBJ2-1	NA	TRBD2
CASSQDSWTHPGELFF	TGTGCCAGCAGCCAAGATTCCTGGACACATCCCGGGGAGCTGTTTTTT	TRBV14	TRBJ2-2	few	NA
CASSLVRHSAEAFF	TGTGCCAGCAGCTTAGTAAGACATTCGGCTGAAGCTTTCTTT	TRBV11-3	TRBJ1-1	NA	NA
CASSDAGDSRYGYTF	TGTGCCAGTAGCGACGCCGGGGACAGCCGGTATGGCTACACCTTC	TRBV19	TRBJ1-2	few	TRBD1
CSVPGRGFHGYTF	TGCAGCGTTCCGGGCAGGGGTTTCCATGGCTACACCTTC	TRBV29-1	TRBJ1-2	NA	NA
CASSMDRNYGYTF	TGTGCCAGTAGTATGGACAGGAACTATGGCTACACCTTC	TRBV19	TRBJ1-2	NA	TRBD1
CASSVDPPVDTEAFF	TGTGCCAGCAGCGTAGATCCCCCAGTGGACACTGAAGCTTTCTTT	TRBV9	TRBJ1-1	NA	NA
CASSEGGDQPQHF	TGTGCCAGCAGTGAAGGGGGGGATCAGCCCCAGCATTTT	TRBV6-1	TRBJ1-5	few	NA
CASSGQVNTGELFF	TGTGCCAGCTCAGGACAGGTGAACACCGGGGAGCTGTTTTTT	TRBV7-8	TRBJ2-2	few	TRBD1
CASSLTPGQNYEQYF	TGCGCCAGCAGCTTGACACCGGGACAGAACTACGAGCAGTACTTC	TRBV5-1	TRBJ2-7	few	TRBD1
CASSLQGRETQYF	TGTGCCAGCAGCTTACAGGGTAGAGAGACCCAGTACTTC	TRBV7-2	TRBJ2-5	few	NA
CASSQGHSTVLDTQYF	TGCGCCAGCAGCCAAGGACATTCGACAGTACTAGATACGCAGTATTTT	TRBV4-3	TRBJ2-3	NA	NA
CASSQVGLAGSGQYF	TGTGCCAGCAGCCAAGTCGGGCTAGCGGGATCGGGGCAGTACTTC	TRBV7-2	TRBJ2-7	NA	TRBD2
CASSKSGASTDTQYF	TGTGCCAGCAGCAAAAGCGGGGCTAGCACAGATACGCAGTATTTT	TRBV7-6	TRBJ2-3	few	TRBD2
CASSPTGQGNQPQHF	TGTGCCAGCTCACCAACGGGACAGGGCAATCAGCCCCAGCATTTT	TRBV18	TRBJ1-5	few	TRBD1
CASSPLRVGYEQYF	TGTGCCAGCAGTCCCCTCAGGGTGGGCTACGAGCAGTACTTC	TRBV5-6	TRBJ2-7	few	NA
CASSEAATPGTDTQYF	TGTGCCAGCTCAGAAGCGGCGACGCCAGGCACAGATACGCAGTATTTT	TRBV18	TRBJ2-3	NA	NA
CASSPGTSGVYEQYF	TGTGCCAGCAGCCCCGGGACTAGCGGCGTCTACGAGCAGTACTTC	TRBV9	TRBJ2-7	few	TRBD2
CASSRDTMTSYNEQFF	TGTGCCAGTAGCCGGGACACCATGACTTCCTACAATGAGCAGTTCTTC	TRBV19	TRBJ2-1	few	NA
CASSTRPGTGDVYGYTF	TGTGCCAGCAGCACACGGCCCGGGACAGGAGATGTCTATGGCTACACCTTC	TRBV7-3	TRBJ1-2	few	TRBD1
CASSSDGFQETQYF	TGTGCCAGCAGCTCTGACGGGTTCCAAGAGACCCAGTACTTC	TRBV11-2	TRBJ2-5	few	NA
CASSPGTSNYGYTF	TGTGCCAGCAGCCCAGGGACATCTAACTATGGCTACACCTTC	TRBV5-5	TRBJ1-2	many	NA
CASSRAMGGGELFF	TGCGCCAGCAGCCGAGCCATGGGGGGCGGGGAGCTGTTTTTT	TRBV4-3	TRBJ2-2	few	NA
CASSLDRGHGEQYF	TGTGCCAGCAGCTTAGACAGGGGGCATGGCGAGCAGTACTTC	TRBV7-2	TRBJ2-7	few	TRBD1
CASSPPGAATRDTQYF	TGTGCCAGCTCACCACCGGGGGCGGCCACGCGGGATACGCAGTATTTT	TRBV18	TRBJ2-3	few	NA
CASRSGQPHYNEQFF	TGCGCCAGCAGGTCAGGACAGCCGCACTACAATGAGCAGTTCTTC	TRBV5-1	TRBJ2-1	few	NA
CASSLDPGGYQPQHF	TGTGCCAGCAGCTTAGACCCGGGGGGATATCAGCCCCAGCATTTT	TRBV11-2	TRBJ1-5	few	NA
CASSAPEGNTEAFF	TGTGCCAGCAGCGCACCCGAGGGGAACACTGAAGCTTTCTTT	TRBV7-2	TRBJ1-1	NA	NA
CASSLAGTSGSETQYF	TGTGCCAGCAGCTTAGCCGGGACTAGCGGGAGTGAGACCCAGTACTTC	TRBV7-2	TRBJ2-5	NA	TRBD2
CASSPGTYEQYF	TGTGCCAGCTCACCAGGGACTTACGAGCAGTACTTC	TRBV18	TRBJ2-7	NA	NA
CASSQQNPTGHQETQYF	TGTGCCAGCAGCCAGCAGAACCCGACAGGGCACCAAGAGACCCAGTACTTC	TRBV4-2	TRBJ2-5	few	TRBD1
CASSDGGLDTQYF	TGTGCCAGCAGTGACGGGGGGCTGGATACGCAGTATTTT	TRBV2	TRBJ2-3	few	NA
CASSLGFGGETQYF	TGTGCCAGCAGCTTAGGGTTTGGGGGGGAGACCCAGTACTTC	TRBV11-2	TRBJ2-5	NA	NA
CASSLWLAGVQDTQYF	TGTGCCAGCAGCTTGTGGCTAGCGGGGGTTCAGGATACGCAGTATTTT	TRBV5-4	TRBJ2-3	NA	TRBD2
CASSGQTYEQYF	TGTGCCAGCAGCGGACAGACCTACGAGCAGTACTTC	TRBV2	TRBJ2-7	NA	NA
CASSPGAGDTGELFF	TGTGCCAGCTCTCCGGGAGCGGGGGACACCGGGGAGCTGTTTTTT	TRBV6-5	TRBJ2-2	NA	TRBD2